This T cell receptor (beta chain) stems from a study of regulatory T cells in long-lasting Graves disease (dated by TCRdb to the early 2020s). Background for the entire study: Persistent Graves' disease was defined as antithyroid drug treatment for over 5 years with persistently positive TSH receptor autoantibodies. A total of roughly 35 samples were covered by TCR sequencing, comprising some 13 persistent and around 20 newly diagnosed Graves' disease patients. The study was conducted in China and was registered as a clinical trial. This study used TCR sequencing and RNA sequencing of peripheral blood to compare persistent Graves' disease patients against newly diagnosed Graves' disease patients. On average, persistent Graves' disease patients in the clinical cohort had been on antithyroid drugs for about 10.3 years. Summary of the overall study and its limitations: The small sample size was acknowledged by the authors as a limitation that may reduce accuracy. Lower TCR Shannon entropy and fewer highly expanded clones were observed in persistent Graves' disease patients than in newly diagnosed patients, which suggested clonal expansion. Peripheral blood alone was examined, since thyroid tissue, which constituted the primary lesion, could not be accessed. Persistent patients shared more public clonotypes among themselves (2,741) than newly diagnosed patients did (over 950). Persistent disease showed preferential use of TRBV28, TRBJ1-2 and TRBJ2-5, whereas newly diagnosed disease favored TRBV20-1 and TRBJ2-1. Sequencing and analysis were limited to the TCR beta chain.

This clonotype was seen many times. No cognate antigen has been identified for it. The record has no base qualities; no much larger clone is one base away. V is cut by 6 bases and J by 6 bases, and the space between the germline ends is 18 bases. The CDR3 goes from the cysteine to the phenylalanine over 14 residues. CDR3 DNA is the only sequence kept; it has 42 bases, read in frame from the first base. Sequences SGHNT (CDR1) and YENEEA (CDR2) are obtained from the germline V gene. In light of the paper, this sample's time point label describes: persistent/refractory GD, antithyroid drugs over 5 years with positive TRAb. RNA was extracted from PBMCs in TRIzol for both TCR sequencing and RNA sequencing. The diagnosis of Graves' disease was made according to American Thyroid Association guidelines. Recruitment of patients was carried out at an endocrinology department in Xi'an, China. Each patient gave roughly 8.4 milliliters of peripheral blood, collected in an EDTA anticoagulant tube. Ficoll Paque Plus density gradient separation was used to isolate PBMCs, and no additional T cell sorting was done. An Agilent 2100 Bioanalyzer and agarose gel were used to check RNA quality, while a NanoDrop 2000 measured RNA concentration.

Libraries came from multiplex PCR. Instrument on record: Illumina HiSeq 4000. CDR3 regions were amplified by Arm-PCR with iRepertoire HTBI primers to construct TCR beta libraries. Before sequencing, the PCR products underwent gel purification. The original pipeline was this. A total of fewer than 65 TRBV and some 15 TRBJ segments were identified across samples and were used for gene usage analysis of CDR3 amino acid clonotypes. COPE and FqMerger were used to merge the filtered high-quality paired reads into contigs. BLAST was used to align contigs to the IMGT TRBV, TRBD and TRBJ reference genes, and CDR3 was defined following IMGT. Any clonotype with a frequency above 0.1% was counted as a highly expanded clone. Shannon entropy served as the measure of repertoire diversity, while the Gini coefficient captured V-J evenness. A clonotype was considered public if more than one individual shared it. Starting from the raw public reads, TCRdb applied fastp trimming at Q25, assembled clones with MiXCR and retained in-frame beta chains. Every CDR3 protein is listed once, alongside the most common genes and DNA of its rows. TCRdb's processing, not the authors' own work, is the source of the V and J calls. The sample contains some 420,000 distinct CDR3 sequences, about 22% of them found a single time. The ten largest make up under 15% of the sample.

The V gene is TRBV11-3 and the J gene is TRBJ2-7; a tentative D call is TRBD1 (6 bases match). The sequence was obtained from a female donor with Graves disease. Here the sequenced sample was peripheral blood mononuclear cells (PBMCs), taken when the disease was refractory, from a patient treated with antithyroid drugs. The DNA reads TGTGCCAGCAGATTTGACAGGCAGGCGGGCGAGCAGTACTTC. Its protein is CASRFDRQAGEQYF.